These 21 T cell receptor beta chains were all obtained from the same sample, sequenced in a study of blood T cell repertoires in COVID-19. The repertoire was sequenced with immunoSEQ multiplex PCR; TCRdb's copy has only in-frame clones and lacks some. The table includes fewer than 250,000 clones, roughly 90% detected once. Sequencing input: PBMCs or T cells enriched from blood (not recorded which). Receptors originate from a woman between 18 and 30 years old who had recovered from COVID-19.

The V gene is TRBV6-5, the J gene TRBJ1-6, with D uncertain. The CDR3 contains 13 residues. CDR1 is MNHEY, CDR2 SVGAGI, per germline. V was trimmed by 1 base and J by 8 bases, leaving 6 bases between them. CDR3 amino acids: CASSYFGDSPLHF. The CDR3 DNA is TGTGCCAGCAGTTACTTCGGGGATTCACCCCTCCACTTT.

This chain uses TRBV7-6 with TRBJ1-4; 9 positions match TRBD1. The V and J ends lost 0 bases and 5 bases, in that order; junction bases with no gene match: 4. Germline lookup yields CDR1 SGHVS and CDR2 FNYEAQ. The CDR3 totals 16 residues. The CDR3 DNA sequence: TGTGCCAGCAGCTTAGCGTTGGGACAGGGAAATGAAAAACTGTTTTTT. Protein: CASSLALGQGNEKLFF.

This sequence joins TRBV10-3 and TRBJ2-2; D is undetermined. Deletions cut 4 bases from V and 8 bases from J, with 5 bases between. This CDR3 is 11 amino acids long. Germline lookup yields CDR1 ENHRY and CDR2 SYGVKD. Here the CDR3 reads CAISGQGELFF. The CDR3 DNA sequence: TGTGCCATCAGTGGGCAGGGGGAGCTGTTTTTT.

This clone is a singleton in its sample. The chain uses TRBV2 and TRBJ2-4; 12 bases are shared with TRBD2. This CDR3 has 19 residues. V was clipped by 0 bases and J by 0 bases; unmatched bases: 6. The germline gives CDR1 SNHLY, CDR2 FYNNEI. The CDR3 protein is CASSEALASGGVAKNIQYF. CDR3 DNA: TGTGCCAGCAGTGAAGCGCTTGCTAGCGGGGGGGTAGCCAAAAACATTCAGTACTTC.

The chain is built from TRBV3-1 (or the pseudogene TRBV3-2) and TRBJ2-7; no clear D gene. The CDR3 spans 14 residues. Germline V lookup: CDR1 LGHDT, CDR2 YNNKEL (reference sequence). V was clipped by 0 bases and J by 0 bases, with 6 bases between them. The CDR3 sequence is CASSQDLSSYEQYF. CDR3 DNA sequence: TGTGCCAGCAGCCAAGATCTTAGCTCCTACGAGCAGTACTTC.

This clone has a handful of counts. The rearrangement links TRBV5-6 to TRBJ2-1; 7 bases map to TRBD2. From germline, CDR1 is SGHDT and CDR2 YYEEEE. This CDR3 region has 13 residues. V shed 9 bases and J 4 bases; nucleotides not matched to a gene: 7. DNA for the CDR3: TGTGCCACCCTCGGGCGGGGGTACAATGAGCAGTTCTTC. This translates into CATLGRGYNEQFF.

CDR3 protein: CASSPNKYEQYF. DNA of the CDR3: TGTGCCAGCTCACCAAATAAATACGAGCAGTACTTC. The rearrangement uses TRBV18 and TRBJ2-7; D unresolved. Looked up from germline, CDR1 is KGHSH and CDR2 is LQKENI. This CDR3 contains 12 residues. The V and J ends lost 2 bases and 4 bases respectively, with 6 bases between them.

The table lists this clone with a few counts. This rearrangement joins TRBV30 to TRBJ1-1, with D possibly TRBD1 on 6 matching bases. V lost 2 bases to trimming and J lost 5 bases, with 15 bases between them. Germline CDR1 and CDR2: GTSNPN and SVGIG (reference sequence). The CDR3 loop spans 14 amino acids. Written as DNA, the CDR3 is TGTGCCTGGAGTCTAACAGGGACCGCTACTGAAGCTTTCTTT. This encodes CAWSLTGTATEAFF.

The chain is built from TRBV19 and TRBJ1-5; D is uncertain. The germline V gene has CDR1 LNHDA and CDR2 SQIVND (reference sequence). Deletions cut 1 base from V and 7 bases from J, with 11 bases between. The CDR3 contains 14 residues. This CDR3 is CASSIVGVGQPQHF. The CDR3 DNA sequence: TGTGCCAGTAGTATAGTAGGAGTCGGGCAGCCCCAGCATTTT.

This clone has a count of ten or more. The chain employs TRBV11-2 and TRBJ2-7; a possible D gene is TRBD1 (5 bases). The CDR3 is made up of 17 amino acids. V was clipped by 7 bases and J by 3 bases, with 25 bases between them. Germline CDR1 and CDR2: SGHAT and FQNNGV. This CDR3 is CASTRLMAGSGSYEQYF. Written as DNA, the CDR3 is TGTGCCAGCACCCGACTGATGGCAGGGTCGGGTAGCTACGAGCAGTACTTC.

This chain connects TRBV5-1 to TRBJ2-5; D remains ambiguous. Germline CDR1 is SGHRS and CDR2 is YFSETQ. The CDR3 contains 12 residues. The ends were cut back, 1 base at V and 6 bases at J, with 7 bases in the middle. The CDR3 DNA sequence: TGCGCCAGCAGCTTGAAAGAGAAGACCCAGTACTTC. It translates to CASSLKEKTQYF. The whole variable domain, remainder taken from reference TRBV5-1 and TRBJ2-5, is KAGVTQTPRYLIKTRGQQVTLSCSPISGHRSVSWYQQTPGQGLQFLFEYFSETQRNKGNFPGRFSGRQFSNSRSEMNVSTLELGDSALYLCASSLKEKTQYFGPGTRLLVL.

The chain is built from TRBV9 and TRBJ2-2; 9 nucleotides agree with TRBD2. This CDR3 is built from 16 residues. CDR1 SGDLS and CDR2 YYNGEE come from the germline V gene. V was clipped by 4 bases and J by 3 bases; unmatched bases: 7. The CDR3 loop is CASSPGRGGYTGELFF. In DNA form, the CDR3 reads TGTGCCAGCAGCCCCGGGCGGGGGGGCTACACCGGGGAGCTGTTTTTT. The whole variable domain, filled in from reference TRBV9 and TRBJ2-2, reads DSGVTQTPKHLITATGQRVTLRCSPRSGDLSVYWYQQSLDQGLQFLIQYYNGEERAKGNILERFSAQQFPDLHSELNLSSLELGDSALYFCASSPGRGGYTGELFFGEGSRLTVL.

This clone showed up many times. The chain uses TRBV5-4 and TRBJ1-2; D is possibly TRBD1 (5 bases). Germline V gene sequence: CDR1 SGHNT, CDR2 YYREEE (reference sequence). V was shortened by 3 bases and J by 8 bases, with 11 bases between the two germline ends. The CDR3 covers 12 residues. The CDR3 reads CASSWDSDGYTF. DNA for the CDR3: TGTGCCAGCAGCTGGGACTCCGACGGCTACACCTTC.

The genes are TRBV5-1 and TRBJ2-1, with D possibly matching TRBD1 (6 bases). From germline, CDR1 is SGHRS and CDR2 YFSETQ. This CDR3 spans 15 amino acids. V lost 1 base to trimming and J lost 7 bases, with 15 bases between them. The CDR3 DNA follows: TGCGCCAGCAGCTTGTTCTCAGGACAGATAAATGAGCAGTTCTTC. Amino acids: CASSLFSGQINEQFF. The full variable domain, rest sourced from reference TRBV5-1 and TRBJ2-1, is KAGVTQTPRYLIKTRGQQVTLSCSPISGHRSVSWYQQTPGQGLQFLFEYFSETQRNKGNFPGRFSGRQFSNSRSEMNVSTLELGDSALYLCASSLFSGQINEQFFGPGTRLTVL.

This clone showed up just a few times. V is TRBV6-1 and J is TRBJ2-2; 12 positions agree with TRBD2. Trimming cost V 4 bases and J 3 bases; bases outside gene matches: 3. The CDR3 is 16 residues long. The V gene's germline CDR1 is MNHNS and CDR2 SASEGT. CDR3 sequence (DNA): TGTGCCAGCAGTGCACTAGCGGGGGGATACACCGGGGAGCTGTTTTTT. As protein: CASSALAGGYTGELFF.

This chain uses TRBV28 with TRBJ2-2; TRBD1 is a possible D gene (6 bases). Germline V lookup: CDR1 MDHEN, CDR2 SYDVKM. Trimming removed 10 bases from V and 0 bases from J, with 15 bases in between. This CDR3 region has 15 residues. In DNA form, the CDR3 reads TGTGCCACCGCGGACAGACGACCGAACACCGGGGAGCTGTTTTTT. Protein product: CATADRRPNTGELFF.

The chain uses TRBV6-5 and TRBJ2-7, with 8 bases aligning to TRBD1. Germline CDR1 MNHEY, CDR2 SVGAGI. The CDR3 totals 11 residues. V dropped 6 bases and J dropped 9; count of bases not matched to a gene: 4. The chain's CDR3 is CASRKGTGQYF. CDR3 coding DNA: TGTGCCAGCAGAAAAGGGACAGGGCAGTACTTC.

This sequence joins TRBV27 and TRBJ1-5; the D gene is possibly TRBD1 (6 bases). This CDR3 has 15 residues. Trimming left V 6 bases short and J 3 bases short, with 15 bases between. Germline values: CDR1 MNHEY, CDR2 SMNVEV (reference sequence). CDR3 amino acids: CASRPSTGFNQPQHF. CDR3 sequence (DNA): TGTGCCAGCAGGCCATCGACAGGTTTCAATCAGCCCCAGCATTTT.

This clone has just one count. J is TRBJ2-6 and V is TRBV5-1, with D unclear. The germline V gene has CDR1 SGHRS and CDR2 YFSETQ. Trimming shortened V by 4 bases and J by 0 bases, and 5 bases separated the two germline ends. The CDR3 has 14 amino acids. The chain's CDR3 is CASSPGSGANVLTF. CDR3 DNA: TGCGCCAGCAGCCCGGGCTCTGGGGCCAACGTCCTGACTTTC.

In this sample, this clone turned up a few times. The chain joins TRBV2 to TRBJ2-5, with 7 nucleotides matching TRBD2. This CDR3 contains 14 residues. The germline gives CDR1 SNHLY, CDR2 FYNNEI. The J segment lost 4 bases and the V segment lost 4 bases, leaving 6 bases of the junction unmatched. CDR3 sequence (DNA): TGTGCCAGCAGTGTTTGGGGCGGGGGAGAGACCCAGTACTTC. Translating gives CASSVWGGGETQYF.

This clone was counted once. A read error may account for a junction end that differs from germline. The V gene is TRBV6-1, the J gene TRBJ2-7, with 11 bases fitting TRBD1. CDR1 is MNHNS, CDR2 SASEGT, per germline. The CDR3 runs 14 residues. CDR3 in DNA: TGTGCCAGCAGGGAAGGGGGGACAGGGGGTGAGCAGTACTTC. Amino acids: CASREGGTGGEQYF.